This is a list of T cell receptor beta chains from one sample in a study of cytomegalovirus exposure and HLA in healthy donors. Assay: immunoSEQ multiplex PCR; the TCRdb copy retains only in-frame clones and omits some. The data hold approximately 220,000 clones, with over 80% observed a single time. The sample comprised PBMCs. The receptors stem from a woman aged 25 to 45 in good health and CMV-seropositive. CDR3s include the opening cysteine and the closing phenylalanine or tryptophan. D genes are given only for firm matches. The size entry is marked missing in some rows and otherwise reads once, few, many or a size class.

.	TRBJ2-1	TRBD2	TRBV9	CASSVAGGPYNEQFF	TGTGCCAGCAGCGTAGCGGGAGGACCATACAATGAGCAGTTCTTC
.	TRBJ1-1	.	TRBV6-5	CASSYPGQNTEAFF	TGTGCCAGCAGTTACCCGGGACAAAACACTGAAGCTTTCTTT
.	TRBJ2-7	TRBD2	TRBV5-1	CASSFTGGGEQYF	TGCGCCAGCAGCTTTACGGGAGGAGGCGAGCAGTACTTC
.	TRBJ2-1	.	TRBV13	CASSPTGTQQFF	TGTGCCAGCAGTCCAACCGGGACTCAGCAGTTCTTC
many	TRBJ2-1	.	TRBV2	CASSERGPYSSYNEQFF	TGTGCCAGCAGTGAAAGGGGACCTTATAGCTCCTACAATGAGCAGTTCTTC
.	TRBJ2-1	TRBD2	TRBV11-2	CASTPGRTYNEQFF	TGTGCCAGCACTCCCGGGAGGACCTACAATGAGCAGTTCTTC
.	TRBJ1-5	.	TRBV7-2	CASSPRGMGNQPQHF	TGTGCCAGCAGCCCCAGAGGTATGGGCAATCAGCCCCAGCATTTT
few	TRBJ2-3	TRBD2	TRBV5-6	CASSSTSGSHLLVDTQYF	TGTGCCAGCAGCTCCACTAGCGGGAGTCATCTTTTGGTAGATACGCAGTATTTT
.	TRBJ2-6	.	TRBV7-9	CASSLAWPSGANVLTF	TGTGCCAGCAGCTTAGCGTGGCCCTCTGGGGCCAACGTCCTGACTTTC
.	TRBJ2-3	TRBD2	TRBV5-6	CASSGTSDSTDTQYF	TGTGCCAGCAGCGGTACTAGCGACTCCACAGATACGCAGTATTTT
.	TRBJ2-7	TRBD2	TRBV7-9	CASSSGLAGDGEQYF	TGTGCCAGCAGTTCTGGACTAGCGGGAGACGGCGAGCAGTACTTC
few	TRBJ2-7	TRBD2	TRBV6-6	CASTQAPSGHYEQYF	TGTGCCAGCACTCAGGCCCCTAGCGGGCACTACGAGCAGTACTTC
.	TRBJ2-7	TRBD1	TRBV28	CASHSSRTGRPYEQYF	TGTGCCAGCCATAGCTCAAGGACAGGGCGACCCTACGAGCAGTACTTC
once	TRBJ1-1	.	TRBV6-1	CASSEEGGTEAFF	TGTGCCAGCAGTGAAGAGGGGGGTACTGAAGCTTTCTTT
.	TRBJ1-2	.	TRBV19	CASTPHRGTNYGYTF	TGTGCCAGTACTCCCCACCGGGGGACGAACTATGGCTACACCTTC
.	TRBJ2-5	TRBD2	TRBV7-2	CASSLLAGIDETQYF	TGTGCCAGCAGCTTGTTAGCGGGAATCGATGAGACCCAGTACTTC
.	TRBJ2-7	.	TRBV4-1	CASSHTDTTVSYEQYF	TGCGCCAGCAGCCACACCGACACCACGGTCTCCTACGAGCAGTACTTC
.	TRBJ1-2	.	TRBV18	CASSPRTTDGYTF	TGTGCCAGCTCACCAAGAACCACAGATGGCTACACCTTC
once	TRBJ2-7	.	TRBV7-9	CASSLARGEQYF	TGTGCCAGCAGCTTGGCAAGGGGTGAGCAGTACTTC
.	TRBJ2-2	.	TRBV5-4	CASSLGGFRGTGELFF	TGTGCCAGCAGCTTGGGGGGCTTCAGGGGCACCGGGGAGCTGTTTTTT
.	TRBJ2-4	.	TRBV30	CAWAHSGQGNIQYF	TGTGCCTGGGCTCATTCCGGGCAAGGAAACATTCAGTACTTC
.	TRBJ2-5	TRBD1	TRBV6-5	CASSSQGARSRETQYF	TGTGCCAGCAGTTCACAGGGGGCGAGATCCCGAGAGACCCAGTACTTC
.	TRBJ2-1	.	TRBV9	CASSVSSGSGEQFF	TGTGCCAGCAGCGTATCTTCAGGTAGTGGTGAGCAGTTCTTC
.	TRBJ1-2	.	TRBV25-1	CASSPRSYRLIGGYTF	TGTGCCAGCAGTCCCCGTTCGTACAGGTTAATAGGTGGCTACACCTTC
.	TRBJ2-1	.	TRBV7-9	CASSFGSQQFF	TGTGCCAGCAGCTTCGGGAGTCAGCAGTTCTTC
.	TRBJ2-7	.	TRBV6-1	CAIRGGYEQYF	TGTGCCATTCGGGGTGGTTACGAGCAGTACTTC
.	TRBJ1-2	.	TRBV2	CAILNVTPNYGYTF	TGTGCCATCTTAAATGTCACTCCTAACTATGGCTACACCTTC
.	TRBJ1-1	.	TRBV13	CASSEGQGPVSGTEAFF	TGTGCCAGCAGTGAAGGGCAGGGCCCCGTATCAGGAACTGAAGCTTTCTTT
.	TRBJ1-2	.	TRBV2	CASSPHSASGVSYGYTF	TGTGCCAGCAGTCCTCATTCTGCTTCGGGGGTGTCCTATGGCTACACCTTC
.	TRBJ2-5	.	TRBV7-9	CASSLWGKETQYF	TGTGCCAGCAGCTTATGGGGCAAGGAGACCCAGTACTTC
.	TRBJ2-3	TRBD1	TRBV7-2	CASRDRGTDTQYF	TGTGCCAGCCGGGACAGGGGCACAGATACGCAGTATTTT
.	TRBJ2-1	.	TRBV4-1	CASSRSHMAEASYNEQFF	TGCGCCAGCAGCCGCTCCCACATGGCGGAGGCCTCCTACAATGAGCAGTTCTTC
.	TRBJ1-2	TRBD1	TRBV2	CANSPGQGPNYGYTF	TGTGCCAATTCCCCGGGACAGGGGCCTAACTATGGCTACACCTTC
.	TRBJ1-2	.	TRBV4-3	CASSQTTGNYGYTF	TGCGCCAGCAGCCAGACCACAGGGAACTATGGCTACACCTTC
.	TRBJ1-1	TRBD1	TRBV29-1	CSVGDRQGLDTEAFF	TGCAGCGTTGGGGATAGACAGGGGTTGGACACTGAAGCTTTCTTT
.	TRBJ1-1	.	TRBV5-4	CASTVGGGSTEAFF	TGTGCCAGCACCGTTGGGGGGGGTAGCACTGAAGCTTTCTTT
.	TRBJ2-1	.	TRBV5-1	CASSLAAPGYNEQFF	TGCGCCAGCAGCTTAGCGGCCCCCGGGTACAATGAGCAGTTCTTC
.	TRBJ2-1	TRBD2	TRBV6-5	CASSYFSGRAPEQFF	TGTGCCAGCAGTTACTTTAGCGGGAGGGCCCCTGAGCAGTTCTTC
.	TRBJ2-4	TRBD1	TRBV5-6	CASSLGTGNIAKNIQYF	TGTGCCAGCAGCTTGGGGACAGGGAACATAGCCAAAAACATTCAGTACTTC
.	TRBJ2-5	.	TRBV6-1	CASSVDRSSETQYF	TGTGCCAGCAGTGTGGACCGATCGAGTGAGACCCAGTACTTC
.	TRBJ1-2	.	TRBV21-1	CASSKAGLGYGYTF	TGTGCCAGCAGCAAAGCAGGGCTGGGGTATGGCTACACCTTC
once	TRBJ2-1	.	TRBV5-6	CASTLRTAREQFF	TGTGCCAGCACCCTCAGGACAGCCCGGGAGCAGTTCTTC
.	TRBJ1-2	.	TRBV27	CASSTGLLGGYTF	TGTGCCAGCAGTACGGGCCTACTGGGTGGCTACACCTTC
.	TRBJ2-3	.	TRBV19	CASSIVPASTDTQYF	TGTGCCAGTAGTATAGTCCCCGCTAGCACAGATACGCAGTATTTT